Listed below are T cell receptor beta chains from one sample, sequenced in a study of shared clonotypes between healthy human individuals. Sequencing was performed with immunoSEQ multiplex PCR; in TCRdb, only in-frame clones are kept and a portion is missing. The sample lists about 480,000 clones, around 79% occurring once. Sequencing was done on a sample of PBMCs. The receptors stem from a woman aged 40-49 years in good health. Some clones in this sample may be carry-over from other donors' samples. Both conserved end residues are part of each CDR3. Fields, in order: CDR3 DNA, CDR3 protein, clone size, D gene, J gene, V gene. D genes are given only for firm matches. Clone size is stated in some rows and not others, as once, few, many or a class when expanded.

TGTGCCAGCAGCTTATCCGGGACTAGTCGCACAGATACGCAGTATTTT | CASSLSGTSRTDTQYF | NA | TRBD2 | TRBJ2-3 | TRBV27
TGTGTCAGCAGCCGAGACACCGCCTACGAGCAGTACTTC | CVSSRDTAYEQYF | NA | NA | TRBJ2-7 | TRBV11-2
TGCGCCAGCAGTGAGTCAGGCGGAGTTGGGGATACCGGGGAGCTGTTTTTT | CASSESGGVGDTGELFF | NA | NA | TRBJ2-2 | TRBV10-2
TGTGCCAGCAGTCCCGCCGGGACAGGTACCACCACCCAGTACTTC | CASSPAGTGTTTQYF | NA | TRBD1 | TRBJ2-5 | TRBV27
TGTGCCATCAAGACTTATGGACAGGGGATCGACAATGAGCAGTTCTTC | CAIKTYGQGIDNEQFF | NA | TRBD1 | TRBJ2-1 | TRBV10-3
TGTGCCAGCAGTTCCCGGGGACTCTCCTCCTACGAGCAGTACTTC | CASSSRGLSSYEQYF | NA | NA | TRBJ2-7 | TRBV28
TGTGCCAGCAGTGATGCCAGAATGGACAGGGGGGGATACGAGCAGTACTTC | CASSDARMDRGGYEQYF | NA | TRBD1 | TRBJ2-7 | TRBV6-1
TGTGCCAGCAGTCTTATAGCGGGAGACACGGCCAATGAGCAGTTCTTC | CASSLIAGDTANEQFF | NA | TRBD2 | TRBJ2-1 | TRBV27
TGTGCCAGCAGCGGGGGACTAGCGGGATACAATGAGCAGTTCTTC | CASSGGLAGYNEQFF | NA | TRBD2 | TRBJ2-1 | TRBV11-2
TGTGCCAGCAGCTTAGCGTACCGACAGGGCCCGCGGAATGAGCAGTTCTTC | CASSLAYRQGPRNEQFF | once | TRBD1 | TRBJ2-1 | TRBV7-9
TGCGCCAGCAGCTTGATAACAGGGGCGGGCGGGAGGGCCAACAATGAGCAGTTCTTC | CASSLITGAGGRANNEQFF | once | TRBD2 | TRBJ2-1 | TRBV5-1
TGTGCCAGCAGCTCCCTCCCGAGCGACGCCTATGGCTACACCTTC | CASSSLPSDAYGYTF | NA | NA | TRBJ1-2 | TRBV7-9
TGTGCCAGCAGCTTAGCCCCTAGCGGGAGCACAGATACGCAGTATTTT | CASSLAPSGSTDTQYF | NA | TRBD2 | TRBJ2-3 | TRBV7-2
TGTGCCAGCAGATTAAACGGAGGGAAAAGTGGAGATACGCAGTATTTT | CASRLNGGKSGDTQYF | once | NA | TRBJ2-3 | TRBV27
TGCAGCGTTCTTAAAGCATTGGCACAGAACACTGAAGCTTTCTTT | CSVLKALAQNTEAFF | many | NA | TRBJ1-1 | TRBV29-1
TGTGCCAGCAGCCAACCAGGGACTGGAAACACCATATATTTT | CASSQPGTGNTIYF | few | NA | TRBJ1-3 | TRBV4-2
TGCAGCGTTGAATTGGTGAGTGAGCAGTTCTTC | CSVELVSEQFF | NA | NA | TRBJ2-1 | TRBV29-1
TGTGCCAGCAGTGAGCGATTAAGTGCACAAAGTCGGGCCAACGTCCTGACTTTC | CASSERLSAQSRANVLTF | NA | NA | TRBJ2-6 | TRBV7-7
TGTGCCAGCAGTGAACGGGGGACGGTACCTAATGAAAAACTGTTTTTT | CASSERGTVPNEKLFF | NA | NA | TRBJ1-4 | TRBV2
TGTGCCAGCAGCCTCCCGGGACTACCGGGGGATACGCAGTATTTT | CASSLPGLPGDTQYF | NA | TRBD2 | TRBJ2-3 | TRBV7-2
TGTGCCAGCAGCGACAGGGGGACTAGCGGGAGGGCCCTATCCTACGAGCAGTACTTC | CASSDRGTSGRALSYEQYF | NA | TRBD2 | TRBJ2-7 | TRBV5-4
TGTGCCAGCAGTCCCCGCCGTGAACGACCCCTCCACTTT | CASSPRRERPLHF | NA | NA | TRBJ1-6 | TRBV27
TGCGCCAGCAGCTTGGAGGTACCTTACACAGATACGCAGTATTTT | CASSLEVPYTDTQYF | NA | NA | TRBJ2-3 | TRBV5-1